A single sample is the source of the 23 T cell receptor beta chains below, sequenced in a study of blood T cell repertoires in COVID-19 (dated by TCRdb to about 2020). Libraries were built with the immunoSEQ multiplex PCR assay. In its TCRdb copy, this immuneACCESS table keeps in-frame sequences only and misses some clones. Where compared with another copy, unresolved V genes explain less than half of these, and the others have no known cause. For this sample there are about 240,000 clones; about 86% appear just once. The top ten hold less than 4% of the sample. The sample consisted of PBMCs or T cells enriched from blood (not recorded which). The source of these receptors is a woman aged 40 to 49 with acute COVID-19.

The chain has TRBV6-6 and TRBJ2-7; D possibly corresponds to TRBD2 (6 bases). This CDR3 contains 13 residues. V was cut by 4 bases and J by 4 bases, with 11 bases left in between. The germline V gene has CDR1 MNHNY and CDR2 SVGAGI (reference sequence). CDR3 loop: CASSLGTAYEQYF. The CDR3 DNA is TGTGCCAGCAGTTTAGGGACTGCTTACGAGCAGTACTTC.

V is TRBV15 and J is TRBJ1-4; D might be TRBD1 (5 bases). The ends were cut back, 0 bases at V and 7 bases at J, with 15 bases in the middle. The germline V gene has CDR1 LNHNV and CDR2 YYDKDF (reference sequence). CDR3 length: 16 residues. CDR3 nucleotide sequence: TGTGCCACCAGCAGAGATAAGGGGAGGGCGGGTGAAAAACTGTTTTTT. Encoded protein: CATSRDKGRAGEKLFF.

This clone has a handful of counts. This chain links TRBV18 with TRBJ1-5, with no clear D. CDR3 length: 14 amino acids. The germline CDR1 and CDR2 sequences are KGHSH and LQKENI. V dropped 6 bases and J dropped 5 bases, with 14 bases sitting between them. The CDR3: CASSQDGLDQPQHF. CDR3 DNA: TGTGCCAGCTCCCAAGACGGGTTGGATCAGCCCCAGCATTTT. Combining the CDR3 with reference TRBV18 and TRBJ1-5 gives the whole variable domain NAGVMQNPRHLVRRRGQEARLRCSPMKGHSHVYWYRQLPEEGLKFMVYLQKENIIDESGMPKERFSAEFPKEGPSILRIQQVVRGDSAAYFCASSQDGLDQPQHFGDGTRLSIL.

The gene calls are TRBV19 and TRBJ2-7; 10 bases align to TRBD2. Germline CDR1 LNHDA, CDR2 SQIVND (reference sequence). The CDR3 consists of 16 residues. V shed 3 bases and J 4 bases; nucleotides not matched to a gene: 9. Here the CDR3 reads CASSIGIAGGRYEQYF. As DNA, the CDR3 is TGTGCCAGTAGTATCGGGATAGCGGGAGGTCGATACGAGCAGTACTTC. Supplemented by reference TRBV19 and TRBJ2-7, the full variable domain reads DGGITQSPKYLFRKEGQNVTLSCEQNLNHDAMYWYRQDPGQGLRLIYYSQIVNDFQKGDIAEGYSVSREKKESFPLTVTSAQKNPTAFYLCASSIGIAGGRYEQYFGPGTRLTVT.

This chain links TRBV11-2 with TRBJ2-2; 11 bases are a match to TRBD2. The V gene end was trimmed by 5 bases and the J gene end by 4 bases; junction bases not matched to a gene: 3. This CDR3 has 15 residues. Germline V gene lookup returns CDR1 SGHAT and CDR2 FQNNGV. This CDR3 is CASSTGLAATGELFF. The DNA for the CDR3 is TGTGCCAGCAGCACGGGACTAGCGGCCACCGGGGAGCTGTTTTTT.

This clone came up a few times. The V call is TRBV21-1, the J call TRBJ2-1; whether TRBD2, the table's D call, matches the DNA was not checked. TRBV21-1 constitutes a pseudogene. The CDR3 runs 18 residues. CDR3 bases: TGTGCCAGCAGCCCTCGGGGGGGACAGCTTCCTTCCTACAATGAGCAGTTCTTC. This sequence encodes CASSPRGGQLPSYNEQFF.

This clone has more than one count but fewer than ten. The V gene is TRBV29-1, the J gene TRBJ1-4; TRBD1 agrees at 7 bases. This CDR3 contains 14 residues. Germline V lookup: CDR1 SQVTM, CDR2 ANQGSEA. The V gene end was trimmed by 6 bases and the J gene end by 7 bases; junction bases not matched to a gene: 11. CDR3 in DNA: TGCAGCGTGGGACAGCCGAGTCTTGGTGAAAAACTGTTTTTT. Residues: CSVGQPSLGEKLFF.

In this sample, this clone turned up once. The rearrangement links TRBV5-1 to TRBJ2-7; maybe TRBD2 (7 bases). Germline CDR1 reads SGHRS; CDR2 reads YFSETQ. This CDR3 comprises 14 residues. Trimming took off 4 bases at V and 1 base at J, with 12 bases between the two ends. The DNA for the CDR3 is TGCGCCAGCAGCGGGGGGGACACATCCTACGAGCAGTACTTC. Its protein product is CASSGGDTSYEQYF.

V gene TRBV19 combines with J gene TRBJ1-5; 8 positions match TRBD1. Germline V gives CDR1 LNHDA, CDR2 SQIVND (reference sequence). The CDR3 is 18 amino acids. V gave up 3 bases and J gave up 0 bases; unmatched junction bases: 10. The CDR3 loop reads CASSISGGDFYSNQPQHF. For the CDR3, the DNA is TGTGCCAGTAGTATTTCAGGGGGCGATTTTTATAGCAATCAGCCCCAGCATTTT.

This clone appeared once. In nucleotides, the CDR3 is TGTGCCAGCAGCTTAGAGGGACTACAGTACTTC. This encodes CASSLEGLQYF. The V call is TRBV11-3, the J call TRBJ2-7; TRBD2 agrees at 7 bases. CDR3 size: 11 residues. V dropped 0 bases and J dropped 10; count of bases not matched to a gene: 0. Germline CDR1 SGHNT, CDR2 YENEEA.

The genes are TRBV7-2 and TRBJ2-1; 7 positions match TRBD2. V was clipped by 5 bases and J by 8 bases; unmatched bases: 12. CDR3 length: 15 residues. The germline CDR1 and CDR2 sequences are SGHTA and FQGNSA. Here the CDR3 DNA reads TGTGCCAGCAGCGAAATGAGCGGGAATCACGATGAGCAGTTCTTC. Its translation: CASSEMSGNHDEQFF.

V usage is TRBV27 and J usage is TRBJ2-1, with D unclear. The CDR3 has 14 residues. The V end lost 3 bases, the J end lost 6 bases, and 12 bases lay between the germline ends. CDR1 is MNHEY, CDR2 SMNVEV, per germline (reference sequence). CDR3 in DNA: TGTGCCAGCAGTTTTGTTAGATTCGGCAATGAGCAGTTCTTC. It translates to CASSFVRFGNEQFF.

This chain uses TRBV6-1 with TRBJ2-6; D call uncertain. CDR3 size: 17 residues. V lost 3 bases and J lost 3, with 15 bases in between. In germline, CDR1 is MNHNS, CDR2 SASEGT. CDR3 nucleotides: TGTGCCAGCAGTGACCTTGGCAGTAAGTTTGGGGCCAACGTCCTGACTTTC. Translation gives CASSDLGSKFGANVLTF.

CDR3 amino acids: CASLSSGSNEQFF. In DNA, the CDR3 is TGTGCCAGCCTCAGTAGCGGGAGCAATGAGCAGTTCTTC. The V call is TRBV6-5, the J call TRBJ2-1; the match to TRBD2 covers 9 bases. The length of the CDR3 is 13 residues. Trimming cost V 8 bases and J 6 bases; bases outside gene matches: 5. Germline CDR1 MNHEY, CDR2 SVGAGI.

This chain connects TRBV29-1 to TRBJ2-7; 14 bases are shared with TRBD2. The CDR3 is made up of 14 amino acids. From germline, CDR1 is SQVTM and CDR2 ANQGSEA. V lost 5 bases to trimming and J lost 4 bases; unmatched junction nucleotides: 4. The CDR3 is CSVRGLAGGYEQYF. For the CDR3, the DNA is TGCAGCGTTCGAGGACTAGCGGGAGGATACGAGCAGTACTTC.

This chain uses TRBV2 with TRBJ1-1; D call uncertain. CDR3 length equals 13 residues. V dropped 7 bases and J dropped 11 bases, with 20 bases sitting between them. Per the germline V gene, CDR1 is SNHLY and CDR2 is FYNNEI. The CDR3 loop reads CASTRGLGSFAFF. The CDR3 DNA follows: TGTGCCAGCACCCGCGGGTTAGGATCGTTTGCTTTCTTT.

The table lists this clone with a few counts. The chain recombines TRBV7-8 with TRBJ2-2; weak D call: TRBD2 (5 bases). The length of the CDR3 is 14 residues. Germline V gene sequence: CDR1 SGHVS, CDR2 FQNEAQ. Deletions cut 5 bases from V and 7 bases from J, with 14 bases between. The CDR3 DNA sequence: TGTGCCAGCAGCCTAGACGCGGCGGGCGGGGAGCTGTTTTTT. Residues: CASSLDAAGGELFF.

The chain couples TRBV5-1 to TRBJ2-1; 16 bases are shared with TRBD2. Germline CDR1 SGHRS, CDR2 YFSETQ. The V and J ends lost 4 bases and 8 bases, in that order; junction bases with no gene match: 3. This CDR3 region has 15 residues. The CDR3 is CASSLGTSGRDEQFF. As DNA, the CDR3 is TGCGCCAGCAGCCTTGGGACTAGCGGGAGGGATGAGCAGTTCTTC. The complete variable domain, with remaining parts taken from reference TRBV5-1 and TRBJ2-1, reads KAGVTQTPRYLIKTRGQQVTLSCSPISGHRSVSWYQQTPGQGLQFLFEYFSETQRNKGNFPGRFSGRQFSNSRSEMNVSTLELGDSALYLCASSLGTSGRDEQFFGPGTRLTVL.

V usage is TRBV25-1 and J usage is TRBJ2-7; 7 bases align to TRBD2. The V and J ends lost 3 bases and 6 bases, in that order; junction bases with no gene match: 5. The CDR3 runs to 13 residues. Germline V gene lookup returns CDR1 MGHDK and CDR2 SYGVNS. The DNA for the CDR3 is TGTGCCAGCAGTGATGGGGGAGGGAGCGAGCAGTACTTC. This translates into CASSDGGGSEQYF.

V usage is TRBV9 and J usage is TRBJ2-1; 10 bases align to TRBD2. Germline V gene sequence: CDR1 SGDLS, CDR2 YYNGEE. The CDR3 runs 16 residues. J was trimmed by 2 bases and V by 4 bases; bases with no gene match: 6. CDR3 sequence: CASSPMGLATYNEQFF. The DNA of the CDR3 is TGTGCCAGCAGCCCAATGGGACTAGCGACCTACAATGAGCAGTTCTTC.

This chain links TRBV3-1 (or the pseudogene TRBV3-2) with TRBJ2-3; D uncertain. Trimming pared 3 bases from V and 0 bases from J, leaving 13 bases between. The CDR3 covers 16 residues. Germline V gene data show CDR1 as LGHDT and CDR2 as YNNKEL (reference sequence). The CDR3 DNA sequence: TGTGCCAGCAGCCATGCCAGGCGTGGGAGCACAGATACGCAGTATTTT. Translated: CASSHARRGSTDTQYF.

V is TRBV11-3 and J is TRBJ2-7, with 10 positions matching TRBD2. The germline CDR1 and CDR2 sequences are SGHNT and YENEEA. V shed 2 bases and J 1 base; nucleotides not matched to a gene: 5. There are 16 residues in the CDR3. Written as DNA, the CDR3 is TGTGCCAGCAGCTTATGGCCTAGCGGGAGATCCTACGAGCAGTACTTC. The encoded protein is CASSLWPSGRSYEQYF.

The genes are TRBV6-5 and TRBJ2-2, with D maybe TRBD1 (5 bases). The V end lost 2 bases, the J end lost 4 bases, and 11 bases lay between the germline ends. The CDR3 extends over 15 amino acids. CDR1 MNHEY and CDR2 SVGAGI come from the germline V gene. CDR3 bases: TGTGCCAGCAGTTACCTCGACAGAAGCACCGGGGAGCTGTTTTTT. Its translation is CASSYLDRSTGELFF.